This TCR beta chain was observed in a study of Ad26.COV2.S vaccination and SARS-CoV-2 variants. Indicated treatment: around 19 received Ad26.COV2.S at low or high dose, single or two shots; roughly five received placebo; per-sample allocation not given. Day 63 after the first injection of vaccine or placebo was the sampling time. V was cut by 3 bases and J by 3 bases, with 3 bases left in between. The CDR3 contains 11 residues. The germline V gene encodes CDR1 SGHNT and CDR2 YYREEE (reference sequence). The protocol was immunoSEQ multiplex PCR, while the TCRdb copy is restricted to in-frame clones and leaves out a portion. The sample has about 420,000 clones, 88% seen once.

Source: peripheral blood, taken in a trial of Ad26.COV2.S vaccine versus placebo. The chain has TRBV5-4 and TRBJ1-1; D is uncertain. The origin of this receptor is a person aged 18-65 years who received the Ad26.COV2.S COVID-19 vaccine or a placebo. The CDR3, as DNA: TGTGCCAGCAGCTCTTACACTGAAGCTTTCTTT. This translates into CASSSYTEAFF.